The 9 T cell receptor beta chains listed next were all sequenced from one sample in a study of beta chain features in type 1 diabetes. General observations from the study: Shorter TCRB CDR3s, moderately but significantly so, were found in Type 1 diabetes patients in all four CD4+ subsets.

For these receptors, no antigen is known. Expressed TCRB transcripts were sequenced because the isolated RNA had all been reverse transcribed beforehand. TCRdb's copy holds only in-frame clones and misses some; the assay was immunoSEQ multiplex PCR. This sample has approximately 240,000 clones, with 15% to 20% found just once. Sequenced input: naive CD4+ T cells from blood. These receptors originate from a man aged 25-45 years with type 1 diabetes.

This chain links TRBV5-1 with TRBJ2-1; D remains unclear. Per germline, CDR1 SGHRS and CDR2 YFSETQ. Trimming shortened V by 2 bases and J by 8 bases, and 8 bases separated the two germline ends. The CDR3 contains 12 residues. The CDR3 bases are TGCGCCAGCAGCTTTCAATCGGATGAGCAGTTCTTC. Translating gives CASSFQSDEQFF.

The chain employs TRBV11-2 and TRBJ2-7; possible D gene TRBD2, 6 bases. Trimming removed 5 bases from V and 7 bases from J, with 12 bases in between. This CDR3 is 12 amino acids long. Looked up from germline, CDR1 is SGHAT and CDR2 is FQNNGV. Here the CDR3 reads CASSPDSGEQYF. The CDR3 region has the DNA TGTGCCAGCAGCCCCGATAGCGGAGAGCAGTACTTC. Full variable domain (remainder filled in from reference TRBV11-2 and TRBJ2-7): EAGVAQSPRYKIIEKRQSVAFWCNPISGHATLYWYQQILGQGPKLLIQFQNNGVVDDSQLPKDRFSAERLKGVDSTLKIQPAKLEDSAVYLCASSPDSGEQYFGPGTRLTVT.

This clone was observed a handful of times. The V gene is TRBV7-9, the J gene TRBJ2-3; 7 bases match TRBD2. The CDR3 extends over 18 amino acids. V trimming: 0 bases; J trimming: 3 bases; junction bases outside the gene matches: 12. The V gene's germline CDR1 is SEHNR and CDR2 FQNEAQ (reference sequence). CDR3 coding DNA: TGTGCCAGCAGCTTAGCGCTCGGGACTATGTCCGGAACAGATACGCAGTATTTT. Translated, it gives CASSLALGTMSGTDTQYF.

This clone was counted a few times. The chain uses TRBV28 and TRBJ2-2; TRBD1 matches 10 bases. The length of the CDR3 is 14 residues. Per germline, CDR1 MDHEN and CDR2 SYDVKM. The junction had 5 bases not matched to a gene; V was cut back by 8 bases and J by 5 bases. CDR3 amino acids: CASVPGQGTGELFF. For the CDR3, the DNA is TGTGCCAGCGTCCCGGGACAGGGGACCGGGGAGCTGTTTTTT.

CDR3 region: CASSAGQDYEQYF. In DNA, the CDR3 is TGTGCCAGCAGCGCGGGACAAGACTACGAGCAGTACTTC. The chain combines TRBV7-2 with TRBJ2-7, with D possibly being TRBD1 or TRBD2 (6 bases each). With 5 bases removed from V and 3 bases from J, the gap between germline ends came to 11 bases. CDR3 length equals 13 residues. Germline V CDR1 and CDR2: SGHTA, FQGNSA.

This chain joins TRBV4-3 and TRBJ2-4, with D maybe TRBD1 (6 bases). This CDR3 is built from 15 residues. Germline CDR1 reads LGHNA; CDR2 reads YSLEER. Trimming removed 3 bases at V and 1 base at J, with 10 bases between. The DNA of the CDR3 is TGCGCCAGCAGCCAGGGGGCAGTGGCCAAAAACATTCAGTACTTC. Protein product: CASSQGAVAKNIQYF.

This clone was seen only a few times. This rearrangement joins TRBV15 to TRBJ1-4, with D possibly matching TRBD1 (5 bases). In germline, CDR1 is LNHNV, CDR2 YYDKDF (reference sequence). V lost 5 bases to trimming and J lost 5 bases, with 12 bases between them. CDR3 length: 14 amino acids. CDR3 sequence reads: CATSPQWGNEKLFF. CDR3 in DNA: TGTGCCACCAGCCCCCAGTGGGGGAATGAAAAACTGTTTTTT.

The gene calls are TRBV20-1 and TRBJ2-5; no reliable D call. CDR3 length: 11 residues. Trimming took off 7 bases at V and 2 bases at J, with 8 bases between the two ends. Germline CDR1 is DFQATT and CDR2 is SNEGSKA (reference sequence). CDR3 nucleotides: TGCAGTGTTGCCAGACAAGAGACCCAGTACTTC. It translates to CSVARQETQYF.

The chain links TRBV9 to TRBJ2-3; 11 nucleotides match TRBD1. Germline V gene sequence: CDR1 SGDLS, CDR2 YYNGEE. With V trimmed by 3 bases and J by 7 bases, 4 bases remained unmatched. CDR3 length: 14 residues. This CDR3 is CASSEGQGAYTQYF. The CDR3 region has the DNA TGTGCCAGCAGCGAAGGACAGGGGGCTTATACGCAGTATTTT.